This is a list of T cell receptor beta chains from one sample in a study of OX40 agonist ivuxolimab in advanced cancers. Some clones are missing from TCRdb's copy, which holds only in-frame ones; the method was immunoSEQ multiplex PCR. The table has approximately 100,000 clones, less than 95% seen once. The sample here was CD4+ or CD8+ T cells sorted from blood, taken in a trial of the OX40 agonist ivuxolimab. The origin of the receptors is an adult with an advanced solid tumor such as melanoma, head and neck, liver or kidney cancer. CDR3s include the opening cysteine and the closing phenylalanine or tryptophan. D genes are given only for firm matches. Some rows mark clone size as missing; the rest say once, few, many or name a class of expanded clone.

D,V,size,J,CDR3,DNA
.,TRBV9,.,TRBJ2-2,CASSVDGFNTGELFF,TGTGCCAGCAGCGTAGATGGTTTCAACACCGGGGAGCTGTTTTTT
.,TRBV4-3,.,TRBJ2-1,CASSGDVYNEQFF,TGCGCCAGCAGCGGTGACGTATACAATGAGCAGTTCTTC
TRBD1,TRBV28,.,TRBJ1-5,CASITTLGQGAQGNQPQHF,TGTGCCAGCATCACTACTCTGGGACAGGGGGCGCAAGGCAATCAGCCCCAGCATTTT
TRBD1,TRBV7-8,.,TRBJ2-7,CASSLGRGRGFAYEQYF,TGTGCCAGCAGCTTAGGTCGCGGCAGGGGGTTCGCCTACGAGCAGTACTTC
.,TRBV9,once,TRBJ1-5,CASSVGGRLNQPQHF,TGTGCCAGCAGCGTAGGTGGCAGGTTAAATCAGCCCCAGCATTTT
.,TRBV19,.,TRBJ2-2,CASSPTRVTNTGELFF,TGTGCCAGTAGTCCGACCCGGGTAACGAACACCGGGGAGCTGTTTTTT
TRBD1,TRBV7-7,.,TRBJ1-5,CASSWTGGGSNQPQHF,TGTGCCAGCAGCTGGACAGGGGGTGGTAGCAATCAGCCCCAGCATTTT
TRBD1,TRBV5-4,.,TRBJ1-2,CASSGGDRGIGGYTF,TGTGCCAGCAGCGGCGGGGACAGGGGAATCGGTGGCTACACCTTC
.,TRBV2,.,TRBJ1-1,CASSESTAGTEAFF,TGTGCCAGCAGTGAGAGCACAGCCGGCACTGAAGCTTTCTTT
.,TRBV28,.,TRBJ1-2,CATKLISNYGYTF,TGTGCCACCAAGTTGATTTCTAACTATGGCTACACCTTC
TRBD2,TRBV19,.,TRBJ2-1,CASSAGTSGSREQFF,TGTGCCAGTAGTGCGGGGACTAGCGGGAGTCGTGAGCAGTTCTTC
TRBD2,TRBV10-2,.,TRBJ2-7,CASSNGLAGGREQYF,TGCGCCAGCAGTAACGGACTAGCGGGAGGGCGCGAGCAGTACTTC
.,TRBV7-8,.,TRBJ2-7,CASSLVGYEQYF,TGTGCCAGCAGCTTAGTGGGGTACGAGCAGTACTTC
TRBD2,TRBV10-3,.,TRBJ2-7,CAISESNSASGYEQYF,TGTGCCATCAGTGAGTCGAATTCTGCTAGCGGATACGAGCAGTACTTC
.,TRBV28,.,TRBJ2-7,CASSSRTSPPYEQYF,TGTGCCAGCAGTTCCCGGACCTCCCCGCCCTACGAGCAGTACTTC
TRBD1,TRBV2,.,TRBJ2-1,CASSEAGDRYNEQFF,TGTGCCAGCAGTGAAGCGGGGGACAGATACAATGAGCAGTTCTTC
.,TRBV18,.,TRBJ2-1,CASSPLLAPRDEQFF,TGTGCCAGCTCACCCCTCTTGGCGCCTAGGGATGAGCAGTTCTTC
.,TRBV7-3,.,TRBJ2-3,CASSLLQGDTQYF,TGTGCCAGCAGCTTATTGCAAGGGGATACGCAGTATTTT
TRBD2,TRBV7-7,.,TRBJ2-5,CASSLAAGAPETQYF,TGTGCCAGCAGCTTAGCGGCGGGAGCCCCCGAGACCCAGTACTTC
.,TRBV7-9,.,TRBJ2-5,CASSLVSNREETQYF,TGTGCCAGCAGCTTAGTATCGAACAGGGAAGAGACCCAGTACTTC